Below, one TCR beta chain is given with its context. The data are from a study of OX40 agonist ivuxolimab in advanced cancers. The data were produced by immunoSEQ multiplex PCR, yet TCRdb's version contains in-frame clones alone and is incomplete. The sample includes 95,000 to 150,000 clones, roughly 93% of them seen just once. Trimming took 6 bases from V and 6 from J; bases not matched to a gene: 7. Germline V CDR1 and CDR2: KGHSH, LQKENI. The CDR3 sequence is 13 residues long. The TCR was taken from an adult with an advanced solid tumor such as melanoma, head and neck, liver or kidney cancer. The chain has TRBV18 and TRBJ2-7; 8 bases are shared with TRBD2. The material sequenced was CD4+ or CD8+ T cells sorted from blood, taken in a trial of the OX40 agonist ivuxolimab. The CDR3 coding sequence is TGTGCCAGCTCCCCTCGGGGGGGTGTCGAGCAGTACTTC. The encoded protein is CASSPRGGVEQYF.